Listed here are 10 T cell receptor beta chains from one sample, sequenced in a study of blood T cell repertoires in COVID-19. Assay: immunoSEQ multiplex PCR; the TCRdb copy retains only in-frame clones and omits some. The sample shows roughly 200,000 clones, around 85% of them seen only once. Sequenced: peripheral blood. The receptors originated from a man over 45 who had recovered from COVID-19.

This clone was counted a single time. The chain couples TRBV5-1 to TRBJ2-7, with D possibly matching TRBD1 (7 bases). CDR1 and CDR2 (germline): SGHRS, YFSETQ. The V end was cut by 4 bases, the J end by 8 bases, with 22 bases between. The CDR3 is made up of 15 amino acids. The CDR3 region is CASSQGEAFNAKQYF. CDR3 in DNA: TGCGCCAGCAGCCAGGGGGAGGCCTTTAATGCGAAGCAGTACTTC.

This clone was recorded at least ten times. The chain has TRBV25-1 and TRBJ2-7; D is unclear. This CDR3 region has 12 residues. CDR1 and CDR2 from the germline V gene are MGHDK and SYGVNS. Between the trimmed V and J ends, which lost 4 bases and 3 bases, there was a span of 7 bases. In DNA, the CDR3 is TGTGCCAGCAGTGTCGTTAACTACGAGCAGTACTTC. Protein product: CASSVVNYEQYF.

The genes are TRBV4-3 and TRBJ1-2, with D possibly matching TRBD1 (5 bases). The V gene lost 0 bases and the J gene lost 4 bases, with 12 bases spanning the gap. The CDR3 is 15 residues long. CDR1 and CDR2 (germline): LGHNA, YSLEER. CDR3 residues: CASSQDPQGPYGYTF. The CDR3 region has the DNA TGCGCCAGCAGCCAAGATCCGCAGGGTCCCTATGGCTACACCTTC.

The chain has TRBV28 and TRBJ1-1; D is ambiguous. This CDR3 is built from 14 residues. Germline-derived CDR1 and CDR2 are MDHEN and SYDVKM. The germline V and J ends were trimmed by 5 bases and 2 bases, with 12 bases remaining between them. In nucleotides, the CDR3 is TGTGCCAGCAGTCCTTACAGTGACAACACTGAAGCTTTCTTT. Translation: CASSPYSDNTEAFF.

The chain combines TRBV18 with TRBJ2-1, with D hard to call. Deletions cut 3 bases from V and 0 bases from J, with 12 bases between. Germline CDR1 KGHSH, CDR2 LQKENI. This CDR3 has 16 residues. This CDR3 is CASSPSSRGSYNEQFF. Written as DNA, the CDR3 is TGTGCCAGCTCACCGAGCTCAAGAGGCTCCTACAATGAGCAGTTCTTC.

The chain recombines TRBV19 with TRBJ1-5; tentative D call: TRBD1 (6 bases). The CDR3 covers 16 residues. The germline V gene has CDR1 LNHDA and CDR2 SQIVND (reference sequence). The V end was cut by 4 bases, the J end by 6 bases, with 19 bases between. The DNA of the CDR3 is TGTGCCAGTAGTACAAAAGTCCAGGGGTTGGGTCAGCCCCAGCATTTT. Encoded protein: CASSTKVQGLGQPQHF.

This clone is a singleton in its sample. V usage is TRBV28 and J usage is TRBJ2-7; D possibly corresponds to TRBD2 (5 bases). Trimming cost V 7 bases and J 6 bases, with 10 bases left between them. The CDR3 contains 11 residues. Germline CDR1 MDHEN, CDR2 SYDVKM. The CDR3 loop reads CASMASSEQYF. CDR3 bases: TGTGCCAGCATGGCTAGCTCCGAGCAGTACTTC.

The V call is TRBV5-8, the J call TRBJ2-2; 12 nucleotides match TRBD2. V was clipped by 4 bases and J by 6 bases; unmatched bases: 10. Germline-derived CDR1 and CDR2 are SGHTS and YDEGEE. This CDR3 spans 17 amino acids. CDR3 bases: TGTGCCAGCAGCAAACCGACTAGCGGGAGCTCCCCCGGGGAGCTGTTTTTT. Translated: CASSKPTSGSSPGELFF.

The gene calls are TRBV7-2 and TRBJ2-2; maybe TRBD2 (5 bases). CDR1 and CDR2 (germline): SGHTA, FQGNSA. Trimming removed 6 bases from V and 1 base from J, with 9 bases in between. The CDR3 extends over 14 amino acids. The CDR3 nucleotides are TGTGCCAGCAGTAGCGACATGAACACCGGGGAGCTGTTTTTT. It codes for CASSSDMNTGELFF.

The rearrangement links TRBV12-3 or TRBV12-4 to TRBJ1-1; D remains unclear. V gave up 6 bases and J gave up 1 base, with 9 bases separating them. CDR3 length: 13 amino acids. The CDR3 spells CASRGGWNTEAFF. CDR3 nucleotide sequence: TGTGCCAGCAGAGGCGGATGGAACACTGAAGCTTTCTTT.